This is a list of T cell receptor beta chains from one sample in a study of cytomegalovirus exposure and HLA in healthy donors. Data came from immunoSEQ multiplex PCR; TCRdb stores just in-frame clones and leaves some out. In the table there are 250,000 to 350,000 clones, roughly 87% of which are singletons. The sequencing sample was made of PBMCs. The receptors shown here come from a woman aged 25 to 39 in good health and CMV-seropositive. CDR3s include the opening cysteine and the closing phenylalanine or tryptophan. Each record gives: J gene, D gene, V gene, clone size, CDR3 DNA, CDR3 protein. A D gene is named only where the DNA matches it firmly. The listing skips clone size in some rows; elsewhere it reads once, few, many or a size class.

TRBJ1-6,-,TRBV30,-,TGTGCCTGGACCAGCTCCTATAATTCACCCCTCCACTTT,CAWTSSYNSPLHF
TRBJ2-5,TRBD2,TRBV27,few,TGTGCCAGCAGTTCGCTAGCGGGGCAGACAGAGACCCAGTACTTC,CASSSLAGQTETQYF
TRBJ2-7,TRBD1,TRBV28,-,TGTGCCAGCAGCAAGGGACAGGGTGTTAACGAGCAGTACTTC,CASSKGQGVNEQYF
TRBJ2-3,-,TRBV27,-,TGTGCCAGCAGTTCCGTACGAGGACAGAGTTTCACAGCTACGCAGTATTTT,CASSSVRGQSFTATQYF
TRBJ2-6,-,TRBV6-5,-,TGTGCCAGAGACAACAACGTCCTGACTTTC,CARDNNVLTF
TRBJ2-1,-,TRBV5-1,-,TGCGCCAGCGTCGGGACCAATTACAATGAGCAGTTCTTC,CASVGTNYNEQFF
TRBJ2-2,-,TRBV2,-,TGTGCCAGCAGTTTGAACACCGGGGAGCTGTTTTTT,CASSLNTGELFF
TRBJ2-7,TRBD2,TRBV19,-,TGTGCCAGTAAATCTAGCGGGGGCCCCAGCTCCTACGAGCAGTACTTC,CASKSSGGPSSYEQYF
TRBJ2-7,TRBD1,TRBV27,-,TGTGCCAGCAGTAGGACAGGGAGCTCCTACGAGCAGTACTTC,CASSRTGSSYEQYF
TRBJ2-1,TRBD2,TRBV2,-,TGTGCCAGCAGTGAACCGGGACTAAATACAATGAGAGAGTTCTTC,CASSEPGLNTMREFF
TRBJ2-7,TRBD2,TRBV6-5,-,TGTGCCAGCAGTTACGTAGCGGGAACGGTCTACGAGCAGTACTTC,CASSYVAGTVYEQYF
TRBJ1-1,TRBD1,TRBV19,-,TGTGCCAGTAGTATAAGCGTGCAGGGGGGGACTGAAGCTTTCTTT,CASSISVQGGTEAFF
TRBJ2-7,-,TRBV14,-,TGTGCCAGCAGCCACGACAGGTACGAGCAGTACTTC,CASSHDRYEQYF
TRBJ1-2,-,TRBV30,-,TGTGCCTGGAGTACTAACTATGGCTACACCTTC,CAWSTNYGYTF
TRBJ1-2,-,TRBV7-9,-,TGTGCCAGCAGTAGTACAGGCAACTATGGCTACACCTTC,CASSSTGNYGYTF
TRBJ2-1,-,TRBV29-1,-,TGCAGCGTTCCCCAGGCGGTGGTTGGGGTCAATGAGCAGTTCTTC,CSVPQAVVGVNEQFF
TRBJ2-7,TRBD1,TRBV30,-,TGTGCCTGGAGCGATCGGACAGGGAGAAGCGAGCAGTACTTC,CAWSDRTGRSEQYF
TRBJ2-2,TRBD1,TRBV29-1,-,TGCAGCTCAAAGATCCGGGACAGGGAAAGGGGGATGAACACCGGGGAGCTGTTTTTT,CSSKIRDRERGMNTGELFF
TRBJ1-4,-,TRBV28,-,TGTGCCAGCAGTTTCCTGGTCACTAATGAAAAACTGTTTTTT,CASSFLVTNEKLFF
TRBJ2-5,TRBD1,TRBV5-1,once,TGCGCCAGCAGCTACCCGGGACAGGGGTCAGAGACCCAGTACTTC,CASSYPGQGSETQYF
TRBJ2-7,TRBD1,TRBV7-2,-,TGTGCCAGCAGCTTAAAACCCGGGACAGAGTCCTACGAGCAGTACTTC,CASSLKPGTESYEQYF
TRBJ2-5,-,TRBV30,few,TGTGCCTGGAGTTTCAAAGAGACCCAGTACTTC,CAWSFKETQYF
TRBJ2-7,TRBD1,TRBV4-2,-,TGTGCCAGCAGCCTACCGGGACAGGGGGCAAACGAGCAGTACTTC,CASSLPGQGANEQYF
TRBJ1-5,TRBD1,TRBV10-3,-,TGTGCCACGAAACTGGACAGGATCAGCAATCAGCCCCAGCATTTT,CATKLDRISNQPQHF
TRBJ2-3,-,TRBV27,-,TGTGCCAGCAGTTTATTTGCGTTAAGCACAGATACGCAGTATTTT,CASSLFALSTDTQYF
TRBJ1-1,-,TRBV9,-,TGTGCCAGCAGCGTAGAGGGAGGCATCATGAACACTGAAGCTTTCTTT,CASSVEGGIMNTEAFF
TRBJ2-2,-,TRBV9,-,TGTGCCAGCAGCGCTATCACTGAGAACACCGGGGAGCTGTTTTTT,CASSAITENTGELFF
TRBJ1-2,-,TRBV6-5,-,TGTGCCAGCAGTTACTCCTCAATCGAGGGAGTAGGCTACACCTTC,CASSYSSIEGVGYTF
TRBJ1-1,-,TRBV5-6,-,TGTGCCAGCAGCGGGCCGGAGCAGCGGTACACTGAAGCTTTCTTT,CASSGPEQRYTEAFF
TRBJ1-2,-,TRBV6-1,-,TGTGCCAGCAGTCTCCTTGGTTACTACACCTTC,CASSLLGYYTF
TRBJ2-7,-,TRBV6-1,-,TGTGCCAGCAGTGAAGCGCCAGACAGGTTGGAGCAGTACTTC,CASSEAPDRLEQYF
TRBJ1-4,-,TRBV7-6,-,TGTGCCAGCAGCTGGAGGGGGACGGATAATGAAAAACTGTTTTTT,CASSWRGTDNEKLFF
TRBJ2-5,-,TRBV5-1,-,TGCGCCAGCAGCTTGGCCAAGGGGCAAGAGACCCAGTACTTC,CASSLAKGQETQYF
TRBJ2-1,-,TRBV9,-,TGTGCCAGCAGCCCCCGCCGAAAGACGGACTACAATGAGCAGTTCTTC,CASSPRRKTDYNEQFF